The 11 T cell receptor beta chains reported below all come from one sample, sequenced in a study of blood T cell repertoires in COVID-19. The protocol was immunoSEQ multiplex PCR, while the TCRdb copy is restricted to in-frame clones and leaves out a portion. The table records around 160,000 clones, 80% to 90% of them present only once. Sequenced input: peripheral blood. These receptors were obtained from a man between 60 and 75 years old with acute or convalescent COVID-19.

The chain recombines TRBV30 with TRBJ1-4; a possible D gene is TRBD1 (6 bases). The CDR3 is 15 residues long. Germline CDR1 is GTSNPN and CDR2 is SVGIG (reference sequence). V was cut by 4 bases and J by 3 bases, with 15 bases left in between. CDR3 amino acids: CAWMGRGASNEKLFF. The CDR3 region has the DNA TGTGCCTGGATGGGGCGGGGGGCATCTAATGAAAAACTGTTTTTT.

The CDR3 DNA follows: TGTGCCAGCAGTGTTCGGGGGGGTAAGATCACCGGGGAGCTGTTTTTT. Amino acid sequence: CASSVRGGKITGELFF. This chain links TRBV2 with TRBJ2-2; 8 bases line up with TRBD2. Trimming cost V 4 bases and J 4 bases; bases outside gene matches: 8. The CDR3 is 16 amino acids. Germline-derived CDR1 and CDR2 are SNHLY and FYNNEI.

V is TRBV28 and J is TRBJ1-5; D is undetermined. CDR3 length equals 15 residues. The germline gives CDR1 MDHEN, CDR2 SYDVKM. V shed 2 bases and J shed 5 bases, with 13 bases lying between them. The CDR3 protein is CASSLKSTSYQPQHF. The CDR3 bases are TGTGCCAGCAGTTTAAAATCCACCAGTTATCAGCCCCAGCATTTT.

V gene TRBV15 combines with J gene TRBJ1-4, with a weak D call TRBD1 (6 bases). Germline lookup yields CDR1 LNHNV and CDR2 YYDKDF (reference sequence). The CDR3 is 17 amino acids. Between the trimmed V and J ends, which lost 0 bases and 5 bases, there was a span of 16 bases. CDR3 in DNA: TGTGCCACCAGCAGAGACAGGGGACGGAGAGGGAATGAAAAACTGTTTTTT. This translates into CATSRDRGRRGNEKLFF.

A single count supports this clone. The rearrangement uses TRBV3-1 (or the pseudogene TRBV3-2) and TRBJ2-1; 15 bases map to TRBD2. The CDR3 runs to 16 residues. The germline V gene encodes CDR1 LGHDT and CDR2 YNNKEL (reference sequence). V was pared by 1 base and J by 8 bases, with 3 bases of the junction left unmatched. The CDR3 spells CASSQGTSGRAYEQFF. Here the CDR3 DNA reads TGTGCCAGCAGCCAAGGGACTAGCGGGAGGGCCTATGAGCAGTTCTTC.

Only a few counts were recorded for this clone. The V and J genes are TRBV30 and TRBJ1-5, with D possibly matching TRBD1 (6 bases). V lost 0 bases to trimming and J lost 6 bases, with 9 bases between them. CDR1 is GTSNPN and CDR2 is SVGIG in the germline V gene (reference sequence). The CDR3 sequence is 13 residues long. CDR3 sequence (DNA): TGTGCCTGGAGTGTACAGGGACCTCAGCCCCAGCATTTT. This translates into CAWSVQGPQPQHF.

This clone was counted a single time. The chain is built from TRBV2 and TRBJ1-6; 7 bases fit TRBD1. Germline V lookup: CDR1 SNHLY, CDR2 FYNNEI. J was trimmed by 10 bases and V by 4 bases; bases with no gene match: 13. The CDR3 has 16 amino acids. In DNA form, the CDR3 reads TGTGCCAGCAGTGCCGGAGAGGGGGCCATGGGATCACCCCTCCACTTT. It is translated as CASSAGEGAMGSPLHF. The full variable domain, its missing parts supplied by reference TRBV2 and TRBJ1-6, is EPEVTQTPSHQVTQMGQEVILRCVPISNHLYFYWYRQILGQKVEFLVSFYNNEISEKSEIFDDQFSVERPDGSNFTLKIRSTKLEDSAMYFCASSAGEGAMGSPLHFGNGTRLTVT.

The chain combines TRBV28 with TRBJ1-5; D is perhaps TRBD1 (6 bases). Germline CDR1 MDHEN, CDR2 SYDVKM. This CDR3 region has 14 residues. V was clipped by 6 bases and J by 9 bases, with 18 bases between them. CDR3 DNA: TGTGCCAGCAGCCGAAGGGGGATATCAGGGCCCCAGCATTTT. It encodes CASSRRGISGPQHF. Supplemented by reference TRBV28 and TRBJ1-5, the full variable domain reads DVKVTQSSRYLVKRTGEKVFLECVQDMDHENMFWYRQDPGLGLRLIYFSYDVKMKEKGDIPEGYSVSREKKERFSLILESASTNQTSMYLCASSRRGISGPQHFGDGTRLSIL.

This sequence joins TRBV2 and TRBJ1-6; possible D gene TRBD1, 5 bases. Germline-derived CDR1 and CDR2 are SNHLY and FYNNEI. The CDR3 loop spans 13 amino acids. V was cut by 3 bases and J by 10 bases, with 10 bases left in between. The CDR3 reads CASSEDKRSPLHF. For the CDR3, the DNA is TGTGCCAGCAGTGAGGACAAGAGGTCACCCCTCCACTTT.

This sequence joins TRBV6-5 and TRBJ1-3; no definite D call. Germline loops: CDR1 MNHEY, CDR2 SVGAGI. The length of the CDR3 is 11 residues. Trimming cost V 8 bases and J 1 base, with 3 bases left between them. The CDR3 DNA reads TGTGCCAGCGTATCTGGAAACACCATATATTTT. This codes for CASVSGNTIYF.

CDR3 nucleotide sequence: TGCAGCGTTGAAGATATGGGGCGGTCCCTCTACAATGAGCAGTTCTTC. Its protein is CSVEDMGRSLYNEQFF. The chain couples TRBV29-1 to TRBJ2-1, with a weak D call TRBD1 (5 bases). Germline CDR1 is SQVTM and CDR2 is ANQGSEA. The CDR3 contains 16 residues. Trimming took off 0 bases at V and 3 bases at J, with 15 bases between the two ends.